These T cell receptor beta chains were read from a single sample in a study of T cells after yellow fever vaccination. MiXCR was run by TCRdb on the 5' RACE reads, yielding one entry per CDR3 protein. The table lists around 47,000 distinct CDR3 sequences, roughly 7% of them singletons. The sequencing here drew on CD8+ T cells not binding an NS4B(214-222) dextramer, sorted from PBMCs, taken 45 days after the yellow fever booster vaccination. The receptors were gathered from a man aged 30-40 years who received the YFV17D yellow fever vaccine. Each CDR3 is given with its conserved first and last residue. D genes are given only for firm matches. Clone size appears in some rows only: once, few, many, or a class for an expanded clone.

j_gene | abundance | d_gene | v_gene | CDR3nt | CDR3aa
TRBJ2-7 | many | TRBD2 | TRBV7-2 | TGTGCCAGCAGCTCTGGACTAGCGGGAGTTTGGTACGAGCAGTACTTC | CASSSGLAGVWYEQYF
TRBJ2-3 | many | - | TRBV20-1 | TGCAGTGCTAGCCCCCGTGATACGCAGTATTTT | CSASPRDTQYF
TRBJ2-2 | many | - | TRBV5-1 | TGCGCCAGCAGCTTGGACAACACCGGGGAGCTGTTTTTT | CASSLDNTGELFF
TRBJ2-5 | many | TRBD2 | TRBV15 | TGTGCCACCAGGGCTAGCGGGGACGGATTCCAAGAGACCCAGTACTTC | CATRASGDGFQETQYF
TRBJ1-2 | few | - | TRBV6-2/TRBV6-3 | TGTGCCAGCAGTTATGGCCCCCGGACGGATGGCTACACCTTC | CASSYGPRTDGYTF
TRBJ2-1 | many | - | TRBV20-1 | TGCAGTGCTAGAGATAGTCTGGGGGCTGAGCAGTTCTTC | CSARDSLGAEQFF
TRBJ2-7 | many | - | TRBV7-9 | TGTGCCAGCAGCTTAGTTGCCTACGAGCAGTACTTC | CASSLVAYEQYF
TRBJ1-2 | many | TRBD1 | TRBV7-8 | TGTGCCAGCATCCCCCCCGGGACAGGGTTTTATGGCTACACCTTC | CASIPPGTGFYGYTF
TRBJ2-1 | many | TRBD2 | TRBV3-1 | TGTGCCAGCAGGCATTCGGGACTAGCGAACTACAATGAGCAGTTCTTC | CASRHSGLANYNEQFF
TRBJ2-7 | many | TRBD1 | TRBV27 | TGTGCCAGCAGTTTCACAGGGGCTTCCTACGAGCAGTACTTC | CASSFTGASYEQYF
TRBJ2-1 | - | TRBD2 | TRBV6-1 | TGTGCCAGCAGCGGGACTAGCGGGACGGTGAAACCCAATGAGCAGTTCTTC | CASSGTSGTVKPNEQFF
TRBJ2-2 | many | - | TRBV2 | TGTGCCAGCCGTCAAAGGACCGGGGAGCTGTTTTTT | CASRQRTGELFF
TRBJ1-5 | many | - | TRBV28 | TGTGCCAGCAGTTTTGAGGATGCCCAGCATTTT | CASSFEDAQHF
TRBJ2-3 | many | - | TRBV6-5 | TGTGCCAGCAGTTACTCGGACGGCGCCTCAGATACGCAGTATTTT | CASSYSDGASDTQYF
TRBJ2-2 | many | - | TRBV29-1 | TGCAGCGCCAGGGGCGCGGACACCGGGGAGCTGTTTTTT | CSARGADTGELFF
TRBJ2-7 | many | TRBD1 | TRBV20-1 | TGCAGTGCTAGAGGACAGGGGGCAGAGCAGTACTTC | CSARGQGAEQYF
TRBJ2-2 | many | TRBD2 | TRBV7-2 | TGTGCCAGCAGCTGGACTAGCGGGAACGGGGAGCTGTTTTTT | CASSWTSGNGELFF
TRBJ2-1 | many | - | TRBV24-1 | TGTGCCACCAGTGATGGCCTAGCAAATGAGCAGTTCTTC | CATSDGLANEQFF